This TCR beta chain was captured by sequencing in a study of blood T cells in healthy people across ages. Study-wide points: TCR beta diversity was tightly associated with the proportion of naive T cells. TCR beta diversity, measured per million T cells, fell in a roughly linear way with age.

Notes on this clonotype: The target antigen is unknown.

V gave up 3 bases and J gave up 2 bases; unmatched junction bases: 7. The CDR3 loop spans 17 amino acids. The germline V gene has CDR1 SGHVS and CDR2 FNYEAQ. PBMCs were isolated at a quantity of at least 7 million per sample. Combining a sample-barcoded 5' primer with a J-beta primer mix, a second PCR ran for roughly 7 to 12 cycles. A template-switch adaptor with 12 random nucleotides tagged each cDNA molecule. A single record per CDR3 protein comes from TCRdb applying MiXCR to the 5' RACE reads. The sample has fewer than 900,000 distinct CDR3 sequences, roughly 47% seen once. The sample consisted of blood. This clonotype was sampled from an older woman in good health. The chain recombines TRBV7-6 with TRBJ2-3, with 11 bases matching TRBD2. This chain's CDR3 is CASSLVGTSGYTDTQYF. In DNA form, the CDR3 reads TGTGCCAGCAGCTTGGTCGGGACTAGCGGCTACACAGATACGCAGTATTTT.